This T cell receptor beta chain was observed in a study of T cell responses to AZD1222 COVID-19 vaccine. The table came from immunoSEQ multiplex PCR; TCRdb's copy has only in-frame clones and leaves some out. Among nearly 110,000 clones listed, 91% were seen once. This clone has a single count. Trimming removed 0 bases from V and 5 bases from J, with 18 bases in between. CDR1 and CDR2 (germline): LGHNA, YSLEER. The CDR3 totals 17 residues. This TCR came from an adult in good health. The input for sequencing was peripheral blood, taken on day 0 of AZD1222 vaccination. The chain couples TRBV4-3 to TRBJ2-3; perhaps TRBD2 as D (7 bases). DNA for the CDR3: TGCGCCAGCAGCCAAGAATTGCGGGGGCCCACAATAGATACGCAGTATTTT. Encoded protein: CASSQELRGPTIDTQYF.